These 24 T cell receptor beta chains share one sample of origin, sequenced in a study of cytomegalovirus exposure and HLA in healthy donors. PCR employed 60 Vbeta and 13 Jbeta primers. Data came from immunoSEQ multiplex PCR; TCRdb stores just in-frame clones and leaves some out. The specimen's table records 60,000 to 85,000 clones. The specimen sequenced was PBMCs. The receptors originated from a man aged 45-65 years in good health and CMV-seropositive.

The V call is TRBV2, the J call TRBJ2-7, with TRBD1 matching 7 bases. V shed 5 bases and J 3 bases; nucleotides not matched to a gene: 13. From germline, CDR1 is SNHLY and CDR2 FYNNEI. This CDR3 comprises 16 residues. CDR3 in amino acids: CASSPLEGANNYEQYV. DNA for the CDR3: TGTGCCAGCAGTCCCTTAGAGGGGGCGAACAACTACGAGCAGTACGTC.

The rearrangement joins TRBV28 to TRBJ2-7; 9 nucleotides agree with TRBD1. CDR1 is MDHEN and CDR2 is SYDVKM in the germline V gene. The V gene end was trimmed by 6 bases and the J gene end by 2 bases; junction bases not matched to a gene: 14. This CDR3 region has 17 residues. The CDR3 is CASSLGQGQGVAYEQYF. The DNA of the CDR3 is TGTGCCAGCAGCCTAGGACAGGGGCAAGGGGTCGCCTACGAGCAGTACTTC.

The chain combines TRBV19 with TRBJ2-3; D is uncertain. The CDR3 runs 14 residues. From germline, CDR1 is LNHDA and CDR2 SQIVND (reference sequence). The ends were cut back, 7 bases at V and 0 bases at J, with 11 bases in the middle. CDR3: CASIGGASTDTQYF. For the CDR3, the DNA is TGTGCCAGTATAGGCGGAGCTAGCACAGATACGCAGTATTTT. The complete variable domain, with remaining parts taken from reference TRBV19 and TRBJ2-3, reads DGGITQSPKYLFRKEGQNVTLSCEQNLNHDAMYWYRQDPGQGLRLIYYSQIVNDFQKGDIAEGYSVSREKKESFPLTVTSAQKNPTAFYLCASIGGASTDTQYFGPGTRLTVL.

This chain uses TRBV11-2 with TRBJ2-7; TRBD1 matches 8 bases. Looked up from germline, CDR1 is SGHAT and CDR2 is FQNNGV. The CDR3 is made up of 14 amino acids. V shed 6 bases and J 4 bases; nucleotides not matched to a gene: 8. The CDR3 loop reads CASSTDRGGYEQYF. The CDR3 region has the DNA TGTGCCAGCAGTACAGACAGGGGCGGGTACGAGCAGTACTTC.

The chain couples TRBV7-2 to TRBJ2-2, with 10 positions matching TRBD2. Per the germline V gene, CDR1 is SGHTA and CDR2 is FQGNSA. J gave up 1 base and V 1 base, and 0 bases lay outside the gene matches. The CDR3 spans 16 residues. The CDR3 bases are TGTGCCAGCAGCTTAGTAGCGGGGGGGAACACCGGGGAGCTGTTTTTT. This codes for CASSLVAGGNTGELFF.

The V gene is TRBV5-1, the J gene TRBJ1-6; D is possibly TRBD1 (5 bases). Trimming left V 0 bases short and J 9 bases short, with 13 bases between. Germline V gene lookup returns CDR1 SGHRS and CDR2 YFSETQ. The CDR3 consists of 15 residues. The CDR3, as DNA: TGCGCCAGCAGCTTGGATGGGGGGTCGGGTTCACCCCTCCACTTT. Translated, it gives CASSLDGGSGSPLHF.

The chain links TRBV5-1 to TRBJ1-3, with 11 bases aligning to TRBD1. V trimming: 3 bases; J trimming: 0 bases; junction bases outside the gene matches: 8. This CDR3 is built from 18 residues. Looked up from germline, CDR1 is SGHRS and CDR2 is YFSETQ. CDR3 sequence reads: CASSSGQGAIYSGNTIYF. CDR3 coding DNA: TGCGCCAGCAGCTCCGGACAGGGGGCAATATACTCTGGAAACACCATATATTTT. Together with reference TRBV5-1 and TRBJ1-3, the CDR3 gives the full variable domain: KAGVTQTPRYLIKTRGQQVTLSCSPISGHRSVSWYQQTPGQGLQFLFEYFSETQRNKGNFPGRFSGRQFSNSRSEMNVSTLELGDSALYLCASSSGQGAIYSGNTIYFGEGSWLTVV.

Measured by frequency, this clone is medium-sized. The rearrangement links TRBV7-9 to TRBJ1-3, with D unclear. Germline V CDR1 and CDR2: SEHNR, FQNEAQ (reference sequence). The CDR3 loop spans 14 amino acids. V lost 5 bases to trimming and J lost 3 bases, with 11 bases between them. The CDR3 spells CASSAASVGNTIYF. CDR3 sequence (DNA): TGTGCCAGCAGCGCCGCTTCGGTTGGAAACACCATATATTTT. Looking up the rest from reference TRBV7-9 and TRBJ1-3 gives the full variable domain: DTGVSQNPRHKITKRGQNVTFRCDPISEHNRLYWYRQTLGQGPEFLTYFQNEAQLEKSRLLSDRFSAERPKGSFSTLEIQRTEQGDSAMYLCASSAASVGNTIYFGEGSWLTVV.

The chain couples TRBV6-1 to TRBJ2-7; 9 bases match TRBD2. CDR3 length: 15 amino acids. Germline V gene lookup returns CDR1 MNHNS and CDR2 SASEGT. V gave up 6 bases and J gave up 2 bases; unmatched junction bases: 8. Written as DNA, the CDR3 is TGTGCCAGCAGGCAATTTAGCGGGGGCCCCTACGAGCAGTACGTC. Protein sequence: CASRQFSGGPYEQYV.

In DNA, the CDR3 is TGTGCCAGTAGTATAGGGGACACCATCTCCTACAATGAGCAGTTCTTC. Protein: CASSIGDTISYNEQFF. J is TRBJ2-1 and V is TRBV19; D perhaps matches TRBD1 (6 bases). This CDR3 is built from 16 residues. CDR1 is LNHDA and CDR2 is SQIVND in the germline V gene (reference sequence). Trimming removed 1 base from V and 0 bases from J, with 10 bases in between.

A remark on this clone: Sequence at one end of the junction differs from germline and may be a read error. The sample holds other DNA sequences that translate to the same CDR3. V and J are TRBV7-9 and TRBJ1-2; D perhaps matches TRBD1 (5 bases). CDR1 and CDR2 from the germline V gene are SEHNR and FQNEAQ (reference sequence). The CDR3 extends over 13 amino acids. The CDR3 sequence: CASSFDSPYGYTF. The CDR3 DNA is TGCGCCAGCAGCTTCGACAGTCCCTATGGCTACACCTTC. The full variable domain, completed using reference TRBV7-9 and TRBJ1-2, is DTGVSQNPRHKITKRGQNVTFRCDPISEHNRLYWYRQTLGQGPEFLTYFQNEAQLEKSRLLSDRFSAERPKGSFSTLEIQRTEQGDSAMYLCASSFDSPYGYTFGSGTRLTVV.

The chain has TRBV5-4 and TRBJ1-5; D is possibly TRBD1 (5 bases). Germline V gene sequence: CDR1 SGHNT, CDR2 YYREEE (reference sequence). Trimming took 0 bases from V and 8 from J, leaving 12 bases between them. The CDR3 has 14 amino acids. The CDR3 region is CASSLGRGSEPQHF. CDR3 bases: TGTGCCAGCAGCTTGGGACGGGGGAGTGAGCCCCAGCATTTT.

V and J are TRBV7-6 and TRBJ2-3; TRBD2 agrees at 15 bases. CDR1 is SGHVS, CDR2 FNYEAQ, per germline. The V and J ends lost 0 bases and 6 bases, in that order; junction bases with no gene match: 7. The CDR3 contains 18 residues. For the CDR3, the DNA is TGTGCCAGCAGCTTAGCAGGGGGACTAGCGGGAGGAGGGGATACGCAGTATTTT. It is translated as CASSLAGGLAGGGDTQYF.

The chain links TRBV7-8 to TRBJ1-1; 7 nucleotides agree with TRBD1. Trimming took 2 bases from V and 2 from J; bases not matched to a gene: 5. Germline lookup yields CDR1 SGHVS and CDR2 FQNEAQ. The CDR3 spans 15 residues. CDR3 bases: TGTGCCAGCAGCTTACAAGACAGGGCAAACACTGAAGCTTTCTTT. Residues: CASSLQDRANTEAFF. Based on the CDR3 plus reference TRBV7-8 and TRBJ1-1, the full variable domain is GAGVSQSPRYKVAKRGQDVALRCDPISGHVSLFWYQQALGQGPEFLTYFQNEAQLDKSGLPSDRFFAERPEGSVSTLKIQRTQQEDSAVYLCASSLQDRANTEAFFGQGTRLTVV.

The chain uses TRBV13 and TRBJ1-1, with a tentative D call TRBD1 (6 bases). Per germline, CDR1 PRHDT and CDR2 FYEKMQ (reference sequence). V was shortened by 5 bases and J by 1 base, with 17 bases between the two germline ends. The CDR3 length is 16 residues. The CDR3: CASSPNPTGENTEAFF. The CDR3 bases are TGTGCCAGCAGCCCCAACCCGACAGGTGAGAACACTGAAGCTTTCTTT.

The chain couples TRBV7-9 to TRBJ2-7; no firm D call. V was clipped by 5 bases and J by 3 bases, with 5 bases between them. The CDR3 length is 11 residues. CDR1 is SEHNR, CDR2 FQNEAQ, per germline (reference sequence). CDR3: CASSPGYEQYF. As DNA, the CDR3 is TGTGCCAGCAGCCCAGGCTACGAGCAGTACTTC.

The chain links TRBV9 to TRBJ2-3; 11 bases fit TRBD1. Germline lookup yields CDR1 SGDLS and CDR2 YYNGEE. This CDR3 is 17 amino acids long. V was pared by 4 bases and J by 5 bases, with 12 bases of the junction left unmatched. The CDR3: CASSPSGTGGWEDTQYF. The CDR3 DNA reads TGTGCCAGCAGCCCATCCGGGACAGGGGGGTGGGAAGATACGCAGTATTTT.

The genes are TRBV28 and TRBJ2-7; D unclear. The CDR3 is made up of 12 amino acids. The germline V gene has CDR1 MDHEN and CDR2 SYDVKM. V was shortened by 6 bases and J by 2 bases, with 8 bases between the two germline ends. The CDR3 DNA reads as TGTGCCAGCAGCCTCGAGCCCTACGAGCAGTACTTC. Translated: CASSLEPYEQYF.

The rearrangement links TRBV5-1 to TRBJ2-1, with TRBD2 matching 13 bases. The CDR3 is made up of 15 amino acids. Germline lookup yields CDR1 SGHRS and CDR2 YFSETQ. Trimming took 4 bases from V and 9 from J; bases not matched to a gene: 7. The CDR3 protein is CASSGGTSGIVEQFF. Here the CDR3 DNA reads TGCGCCAGCAGCGGGGGGACTAGCGGGATCGTTGAGCAGTTCTTC. Full variable domain (remainder filled in from reference TRBV5-1 and TRBJ2-1): KAGVTQTPRYLIKTRGQQVTLSCSPISGHRSVSWYQQTPGQGLQFLFEYFSETQRNKGNFPGRFSGRQFSNSRSEMNVSTLELGDSALYLCASSGGTSGIVEQFFGPGTRLTVL.

The chain uses TRBV6-1 and TRBJ1-1; D may be TRBD1 (6 bases). The length of the CDR3 is 14 residues. The V end was cut by 8 bases, the J end by 1 base, with 14 bases between. The V gene's germline CDR1 is MNHNS and CDR2 SASEGT. The CDR3 sequence is CASELGQRNTEAFF. DNA of the CDR3: TGTGCCAGCGAGCTAGGACAGCGGAACACTGAAGCTTTCTTT.

This chain joins TRBV2 and TRBJ2-1, with 10 bases that match TRBD1. After removal of 7 bases from V and 4 bases from J, the junction contained 7 bases not matched to a gene. CDR3 length: 15 amino acids. Germline CDR1 SNHLY, CDR2 FYNNEI. The CDR3 protein is CASIPGTGVYNEQFF. The CDR3 nucleotides read TGTGCCAGCATCCCTGGGACAGGGGTATACAATGAGCAGTTCTTC.

V and J are TRBV10-1 and TRBJ1-6; D is uncertain. Germline loops: CDR1 WNHNN, CDR2 SYGVQD (reference sequence). The CDR3 is 13 residues long. Trimming cost V 2 bases and J 7 bases, with 6 bases left between them. The CDR3 region is CASSENRNSPLHF. CDR3 sequence (DNA): TGCGCCAGCAGTGAGAATCGGAATTCACCCCTCCACTTT.

The gene calls are TRBV27 and TRBJ2-1; 11 nucleotides line up with TRBD2. V was pared by 2 bases and J by 9 bases, with 6 bases of the junction left unmatched. The CDR3 runs to 15 residues. In germline, CDR1 is MNHEY, CDR2 SMNVEV (reference sequence). The CDR3, as DNA: TGTGCCAGCAGTTTAGTCGTAGCGGGAGGGGTTGAGCAGTTCTTC. The encoded protein is CASSLVVAGGVEQFF.

V usage is TRBV9 and J usage is TRBJ2-1, with 8 bases lining up with TRBD1. CDR1 and CDR2 (germline): SGDLS, YYNGEE. After removal of 0 bases from V and 4 bases from J, the junction contained 6 bases not matched to a gene. This CDR3 comprises 16 residues. The CDR3 sequence is CASSVVPGGGYNEQFF. The CDR3 bases are TGTGCCAGCAGCGTAGTCCCAGGGGGCGGGTACAATGAGCAGTTCTTC.